A selection of T cell receptor beta chains follows, all from one sample in a study of vaccination and CD4 T cells after COVID-19. The antigens for these receptors are not known. TCRdb processed the PCR reads anew with MiXCR; each CDR3 protein has one entry. The data show approximately 17,000 distinct CDR3 sequences, roughly 50% seen once. The input for sequencing was CD4+ T cells from blood, cultured in vitro, taken about 7 months after SARS-CoV-2 vaccination. These receptors all stem from a human donor who had recovered from COVID-19. Each CDR3 is given with its conserved first and last residue. Each record gives: clone size, D gene, J gene, V gene, CDR3 DNA, CDR3 protein. The D gene is left open where the match is weak. Clone size is stated in some rows and not others, as once, few, many or a class when expanded.

. | . | TRBJ1-1 | TRBV7-8 | TGTGCCAGCAGCTTCCAAGGGCAGGGCACTGAAGCTTTCTTT | CASSFQGQGTEAFF
. | TRBD2 | TRBJ2-3 | TRBV20-1 | TGCAGTGCTAGGGGGACTAGCGGCGCCACAGATACGCAGTATTTT | CSARGTSGATDTQYF
. | . | TRBJ2-1 | TRBV19 | TGTGCCAGTAGTATTCTGGTACAGGGACATGAGCAGTTCTTC | CASSILVQGHEQFF
. | . | TRBJ1-2 | TRBV7-4 | TGTGCCAGCAGCTTAGAGGGTTCAGCTCGAAAGGCCTATGGCTACACCTTC | CASSLEGSARKAYGYTF
few | . | TRBJ1-2 | TRBV4-3 | TGCGCCAGCAGCCAAGAGCGAGGGGACGGCTACACCTTC | CASSQERGDGYTF
. | . | TRBJ2-5 | TRBV7-2 | TGTGCCAGCAACATATATAGGCGAGAGACCCAGTACTTC | CASNIYRRETQYF
. | . | TRBJ2-4 | TRBV7-9 | TGTGCCAGCAGCTTACATCCAGACGACATTCAGTACTTC | CASSLHPDDIQYF
once | . | TRBJ1-1 | TRBV27 | TGTGCCAGCAGGGTTGTCTTACGGGGCGAGGGGAACACTGAAGCTTTCTTT | CASRVVLRGEGNTEAFF
. | TRBD1 | TRBJ2-5 | TRBV7-6 | TGTGCCAGCAGCTTACTAGCCCCGGGACAGGGATGGGAGACCCAGTACTTC | CASSLLAPGQGWETQYF
. | . | TRBJ2-1 | TRBV7-2 | TGTGCCAGCAGCTTAGCGCTGGCTAGGGGGGGTTATGAGCAGTTCTTC | CASSLALARGGYEQFF
once | TRBD2 | TRBJ2-3 | TRBV24-1 | TGTGCCACCAGTGCCGCCCTTGGTAGCGGGATTCAGTATTTT | CATSAALGSGIQYF
medium-sized | TRBD2 | TRBJ2-7 | TRBV20-1 | TGCAGTGCTAGGGCCCGGATGGGAGGCGGGAGTATCCACGAGCAGTACTTC | CSARARMGGGSIHEQYF
. | . | TRBJ2-7 | TRBV4-1 | TGCGCCAGCTCCATCCCAGGGGAATACGAGCAGTACTTC | CASSIPGEYEQYF
. | . | TRBJ2-2 | TRBV20-1 | TGCAGTGCTAGAGCACCCATCCCGAACACCGGGGAGCTGTTTTTT | CSARAPIPNTGELFF
few | . | TRBJ2-5 | TRBV12-3/TRBV12-4 | TGTGCCAGCAGTTTAGCGGGGTCTCAAGAGACCCAGTACTTC | CASSLAGSQETQYF
. | . | TRBJ1-1 | TRBV5-4 | TGTGCCAGCAGCTTGGCGTCACAGAACACTGAAGCTTTCTTT | CASSLASQNTEAFF
. | . | TRBJ2-3 | TRBV27 | TGTGCCAGCCGTGGGTCGCCCCGACACGAAACGCAGTATTTT | CASRGSPRHETQYF
. | . | TRBJ1-5 | TRBV19 | TGTGCCAGTAACGAGGGTAGTGATCAGCCCCAGCATTTT | CASNEGSDQPQHF
. | TRBD1 | TRBJ2-7 | TRBV12-3/TRBV12-4 | TGTGCCAGCAGTTTATGGGGACAGGGGAGCTCCTACGAGCAGTACTTC | CASSLWGQGSSYEQYF
. | . | TRBJ2-5 | TRBV29-1 | TGCAGTGGATCGGTCGTACAAGAGACCCAGTACTTC | CSGSVVQETQYF
. | . | TRBJ2-3 | TRBV11-3 | TGTGCCAGCAGCTTAGTAAGCGGCACAGATACGCAGTATTTT | CASSLVSGTDTQYF
medium-sized | . | TRBJ2-3 | TRBV11-1 | TGTGCCAGCACACGTCAGGTGGGAGGCACAGATACGCAGTATTTT | CASTRQVGGTDTQYF
. | . | TRBJ1-6 | TRBV19 | TGTGCCAGTAGTATACAGGGTGATAATTCACCCCTCCACTTT | CASSIQGDNSPLHF
. | . | TRBJ1-1 | TRBV11-3 | TGTGCCAGCAGCTTAGAGGACAGCACTGAAGCTTTCTTT | CASSLEDSTEAFF
medium-sized | TRBD2 | TRBJ2-5 | TRBV6-5 | TGTGCCAGCAGTTATGGACTAGCGGGGGGCCAAGAGACCCAGTACTTC | CASSYGLAGGQETQYF
. | TRBD1 | TRBJ1-5 | TRBV10-3 | TGTGCCATCAGCGCCGGGACAGGCGATCAGCCCCAGCATTTT | CAISAGTGDQPQHF
. | . | TRBJ2-1 | TRBV20-1 | TGCAGTGCTAGAGGCGCGCTAGCATCGGATGAGCAGTTCTTC | CSARGALASDEQFF
few | . | TRBJ1-6 | TRBV15 | TGTGCCACCAGCAGGGCGCTGGGGAGCTCCTATAATTCACCCCTCCACTTT | CATSRALGSSYNSPLHF
few | . | TRBJ1-5 | TRBV20-1 | TGCAGTGCTACCCCCGAGCTGGGGAATCAGCCCCAGCATTTT | CSATPELGNQPQHF
. | . | TRBJ2-2 | TRBV27 | TGTGCCAGCAGTAAACCTCCTTGGGGGTGGCAAGAACGTACCGGGGAGCTGTTTTTT | CASSKPPWGWQERTGELFF
. | TRBD2 | TRBJ2-5 | TRBV18 | TGTGCCAGATCACTGACTAGCGGGGGGACACAAGAGACCCAGTACTTC | CARSLTSGGTQETQYF
. | TRBD1 | TRBJ1-5 | TRBV20-1 | TGCAGTGCTAGAGATTCAGGGGGCGGCGGTCAGCCCCAGCATTTT | CSARDSGGGGQPQHF
. | TRBD1 | TRBJ1-1 | TRBV6-1 | TGTGCCAGCACCCGAAGGCGGCAGGGGGACACTGAAGCTTTCTTT | CASTRRRQGDTEAFF
. | . | TRBJ2-7 | TRBV7-2 | TGTGCCAGCAGCAAAACAGCCGCCAGAACCTACGAGCAGTACTTC | CASSKTAARTYEQYF
few | . | TRBJ1-6 | TRBV7-3 | TGTGCCAGCAGCTGGGACCCGATTTCACCCCTCCACTTT | CASSWDPISPLHF
few | TRBD1 | TRBJ2-7 | TRBV7-8 | TGTGCCAGCAGCTTAAGAGGGACAGAGAATTACGAGCAGTACTTC | CASSLRGTENYEQYF
few | TRBD1 | TRBJ1-1 | TRBV7-2 | TGTGCCAGCAGCTGGGGCGGGACAGGGTTTGGGAACACTGAAGCTTTCTTT | CASSWGGTGFGNTEAFF
few | TRBD1 | TRBJ1-2 | TRBV20-1 | TGCAGTGCTACTCCTAACAGGGGAAGACTCTATGGCTACACCTTC | CSATPNRGRLYGYTF
few | TRBD1 | TRBJ1-1 | TRBV10-3 | TGTGCCATCAGGGACAGGTTAGTGAGGGACACTGAAGCTTTCTTT | CAIRDRLVRDTEAFF
. | . | TRBJ1-5 | TRBV6-5 | TGTGCCAGCAGTTATGTGCGGAATCAGCCCCAGCATTTT | CASSYVRNQPQHF
few | . | TRBJ1-2 | TRBV20-1 | TGCAGTGCTAGAGGGGCCTTGTTC | CSARGALF
. | . | TRBJ2-5 | TRBV5-1 | TGCGCCAGCAGCTTGGTGGCAGGGCAGGCCCAGTACTTC | CASSLVAGQAQYF
few | . | TRBJ1-6 | TRBV20-1 | TGCAGTGCTAGTGGGACCAGGGGTCCATGGGATAATTCACCCCTCCACTTT | CSASGTRGPWDNSPLHF
. | . | TRBJ1-1 | TRBV28 | TGTGCCAGCAGTTCCCTTCCCATCGGGACAGAAGCTTTCTTT | CASSSLPIGTEAFF
. | . | TRBJ2-3 | TRBV19 | TGTGCCAGTAGTAGTTTGGGAGATACGCAGTATTTT | CASSSLGDTQYF
. | TRBD1 | TRBJ1-4 | TRBV15 | TGTGCCACCAGCTTGGACAGGGGATTGGAAAAACTGTTTTTT | CATSLDRGLEKLFF
. | TRBD1 | TRBJ2-7 | TRBV6-5 | TGTGCCAGCAGTTACTCGGGGACAGTCTCCTACGAGCAGTACTTC | CASSYSGTVSYEQYF
. | . | TRBJ2-1 | TRBV15 | TGTGCCACCAGCAGAGAAGGCAGGGGTTACAATGAGCAGTTCTTC | CATSREGRGYNEQFF
few | . | TRBJ1-4 | TRBV20-1 | TGCAGTGCTAGGTGGGGAGGGAATGAAAAACTGTTTTTT | CSARWGGNEKLFF
few | . | TRBJ1-6 | TRBV25-1 | TGTGCCAGCAGTGTTCAGGGGTTCCCCCTCCACTTT | CASSVQGFPLHF
. | TRBD2 | TRBJ2-7 | TRBV6-5 | TGTGCCAGCAGTTACTCGGGGACTAGCGGGGACTACGAGCAGTACTTC | CASSYSGTSGDYEQYF
few | TRBD2 | TRBJ2-5 | TRBV19 | TGTGCCAGTACTAGCGGAGAGACCCAGTACTTC | CASTSGETQYF
. | . | TRBJ2-7 | TRBV27 | TGTGCCAGCATTGACGAGCGGAGCTACGAGCAGTACTTC | CASIDERSYEQYF
. | TRBD1 | TRBJ1-1 | TRBV7-2 | TGTGCCAGCAGCTTACGACAGGGGAGAGCTTTCTTT | CASSLRQGRAFF